A selection of T cell receptor beta chains follows, all from one sample in a study of shared clonotypes between healthy human individuals. The repertoire was sequenced with immunoSEQ multiplex PCR; TCRdb's copy has only in-frame clones and lacks some. This table holds about 580,000 clones, 98% found once. The sequenced sample was naive CD8+ T cells sorted from blood. Receptor source: a man younger than 40 in good health. Each CDR3 is given with its conserved first and last residue. Each record gives: CDR3 length, J gene, D gene, clone size, V gene, CDR3 DNA, CDR3 protein. D genes are given only for firm matches. Clone sizes are given selectively: once, few, many, or a class where the clone is expanded.

>15|TRBJ2-7|TRBD2|NA|TRBV11-2
TGTGCCAGCAGCTTAGGGCGGGAGGGCTCCTACGAGCAGTACTTC
CASSLGREGSYEQYF
>15|TRBJ2-7|TRBD1|NA|TRBV5-4
TGTGCCAGCAGCTTGGGACAGGGTGTTTCCTACGAGCAGTACTTC
CASSLGQGVSYEQYF
>15|TRBJ1-4|NA|once|TRBV7-9
TGTGCCAGCAGCCCGACGACAGGCCCTAATGAAAAACTGTTTTTT
CASSPTTGPNEKLFF
>15|TRBJ2-2|NA|NA|TRBV14
TGTGCCAGCTCCCGCGGCAGGCAGAACACCGGGGAGCTGTTTTTT
CASSRGRQNTGELFF
>16|TRBJ2-1|TRBD2|NA|TRBV29-1
TGCAGCGTTGAAGGCCACCAGCGGGAGGGTTACAATGAGCAGTTCTTC
CSVEGHQREGYNEQFF
>12|TRBJ2-7|NA|once|TRBV7-8
TGTGCCAGCAGCTTTAGCTCCTACGAGCAGTACTTC
CASSFSSYEQYF
>15|TRBJ2-7|TRBD1|NA|TRBV7-9
TGTGCCAGCAGCAGTACCGGGACAGGTTCCTACGAGCAGTACTTC
CASSSTGTGSYEQYF
>14|TRBJ2-5|TRBD2|NA|TRBV7-7
TGTGCTAGCAGCTTAGGAGCGGGGGGGGAGACCCAGTACTTC
CASSLGAGGETQYF
>13|TRBJ2-7|TRBD2|NA|TRBV6-5
TGTGCCAGCAGTTACGGGGAGGGTTACGAGCAGTACTTC
CASSYGEGYEQYF
>12|TRBJ1-4|NA|NA|TRBV21-1
TGTGCCAGCGTCGGCAACCACGGTAAACTGTTTTTT
CASVGNHGKLFF
>17|TRBJ2-3|TRBD2|NA|TRBV30
TGTGCCTGGAGTACTGGGACTAGCGGGAGGGCCCTAGATACGCAGTATTTT
CAWSTGTSGRALDTQYF
>15|TRBJ1-1|TRBD1|NA|TRBV7-9
TGTGCCAGCAGACCCCCCCAGGGGGTTGAAACTGAAGCTTTCTTT
CASRPPQGVETEAFF
>12|TRBJ1-4|NA|NA|TRBV6-7
TGTGCCAGCATGGGGACTAATGAAAAACTGTTTTTT
CASMGTNEKLFF
>14|TRBJ2-7|NA|once|TRBV7-2
TGTGCCAGCAGCTATACCGGGACCAACTACGAGCAGTACTTC
CASSYTGTNYEQYF
>13|TRBJ2-1|TRBD1|NA|TRBV6-5
TGTGCCAGCAGTTACGGACAGGGGAATGAGCAGTTCTTC
CASSYGQGNEQFF
>14|TRBJ2-7|TRBD2|NA|TRBV5-6
TGTGCCAGCAGCTTGGGCGGGAGAAGGTACGAGCAGTACTTC
CASSLGGRRYEQYF
>16|TRBJ2-1|NA|NA|TRBV29-1
TGCAGCGTTGAAGGGGCGGCCGGGAGCTCCTACAATGAGCAGTTCTTC
CSVEGAAGSSYNEQFF
>15|TRBJ2-7|TRBD1|NA|TRBV6-6
TGTGCCAGCAGTTACGGGACAGCACTGGCCTACGAGCAGTACTTC
CASSYGTALAYEQYF
>12|TRBJ2-7|NA|NA|TRBV5-4
TGTGCCAGCAGCAAACGAGAGTACGAGCAGTACTTC
CASSKREYEQYF
>15|TRBJ2-5|TRBD1|few|TRBV7-9
TGTGCCAGCAGCTTTGTACAGGGGATCAAAGAGACCCAGTACTTC
CASSFVQGIKETQYF
>10|TRBJ1-2|NA|NA|TRBV27
TGTGCCAGCGGGCCCGGGGGCTACACCTTC
CASGPGGYTF
>13|TRBJ1-1|NA|NA|TRBV10-2
TGCGCCAGCAGTGAGTCGCTGGGCACTGAAGCTTTCTTT
CASSESLGTEAFF
>13|TRBJ2-4|TRBD1|NA|TRBV7-9
TGTGCCAGCAGCTTACAGGGGGAAAACATTCAGTACTTC
CASSLQGENIQYF
>16|TRBJ2-5|NA|NA|TRBV5-1
TGCGCCAGCAGCTTGGCACCGGGACGGATCCAAGAGACCCAGTACTTC
CASSLAPGRIQETQYF
>14|TRBJ2-2|NA|NA|TRBV9
TGTGCCAGCAGCCCAGGGGGGGACACCGGGGAGCTGTTTTTT
CASSPGGDTGELFF
>18|TRBJ2-5|TRBD1|NA|TRBV7-7
TGTGCCAGCAGCCCAGGGGGCGGGGCCTTCCAATTCCAAGAGACCCAGTACTTC
CASSPGGGAFQFQETQYF
>12|TRBJ1-2|TRBD1|once|TRBV18
TGTGCCAGCTCAGCCGGACAGGAAGGCTACACCTTC
CASSAGQEGYTF
>16|TRBJ1-1|NA|NA|TRBV5-1
TGCGCCAGCAGTATAAGTGGGGGAGGCGTGAACACTGAAGCTTTCTTT
CASSISGGGVNTEAFF
>16|TRBJ2-1|TRBD2|NA|TRBV4-1
TGCGCCAGCAGCCCGCTGACTAGCGGGAGCCCCAATGAGCAGTTCTTC
CASSPLTSGSPNEQFF
>17|TRBJ2-1|TRBD1|NA|TRBV7-6
TGTGCCAGCAGCCCTCACCCTGGACAGGGTGCCTACAATGAGCAGTTCTTC
CASSPHPGQGAYNEQFF
>14|TRBJ2-1|TRBD2|NA|TRBV27
TGTGCCAGCAGTTTAGCGGGAGCCGGGTATGAGCAGTTCTTC
CASSLAGAGYEQFF
>17|TRBJ2-5|TRBD2|NA|TRBV7-9
TGTGCCAGCAGCTTCATCGAACCAGCGGGATCGGAAGAGACCCAGTACTTC
CASSFIEPAGSEETQYF
>15|TRBJ2-7|NA|NA|TRBV27
TGTGCCAGCAGTTTATCAAGGACAGCAGTCTACGAGCAGTACTTC
CASSLSRTAVYEQYF
>14|TRBJ2-7|TRBD1|NA|TRBV10-2
TGCGCCAGCAGTCATAAAGACAGGGGCTACGAGCAGTACTTC
CASSHKDRGYEQYF
>16|TRBJ2-3|NA|NA|TRBV6-5
TGTGCCAGCAGTAACTTCCGGGACCAGTTTACAGATACGCAGTATTTT
CASSNFRDQFTDTQYF
>14|TRBJ2-7|NA|NA|TRBV7-2
TGTGCCAGCAGCCAGGCCGTTGGAGACTACGAGCAGTACTTC
CASSQAVGDYEQYF
>14|TRBJ2-5|NA|NA|TRBV7-6
TGTGCCAGCAGCTTACTAGCCCGTCAAGAGACCCAGTACTTC
CASSLLARQETQYF
>16|TRBJ1-2|TRBD1|NA|TRBV6-1
TGTGCCAGCAGTGAAGGGACAGGAGGGCCTAACTATGGCTACACCTTC
CASSEGTGGPNYGYTF
>15|TRBJ2-7|TRBD1|NA|TRBV2
TGTGCCAGCAGGGCCGGGACAGGGAGGTCCTACGAGCAGTACTTC
CASRAGTGRSYEQYF
>16|TRBJ2-7|TRBD2|NA|TRBV5-1
TGCGCCAGCAGCCCGGAAGGACTAGCGGCCTCCTACGAGCAGTACTTC
CASSPEGLAASYEQYF
>15|TRBJ2-5|NA|NA|TRBV30
TGTGCCTGGAGGCGACCAGGTGGAAGGAAAGAGACCCAGTACTTC
CAWRRPGGRKETQYF
>17|TRBJ2-7|NA|NA|TRBV7-9
TGTGCCAGCAGCTTAGTGGGGGGAGACAGATCCCCCTACGAGCAGTACTTC
CASSLVGGDRSPYEQYF
>16|TRBJ2-5|TRBD2|NA|TRBV10-2
TGCGCCAGCAGTCCCCGACTAGCGGGGCCCCAAGAGACCCAGTACTTC
CASSPRLAGPQETQYF
>13|TRBJ2-2|TRBD1|NA|TRBV29-1
TGCAGCGCCACCGACAGGGGTTCCGGGGAGCTGTTTTTT
CSATDRGSGELFF
>11|TRBJ2-5|TRBD2|NA|TRBV6-5
TGTGCCAGCAGTTCTGCGGGGGTCCAGTACTTC
CASSSAGVQYF
>15|TRBJ2-5|NA|NA|TRBV5-4
TGTGCCAGCAGCTTGGATCGAGGCAGGGGTAAGACCCAGTACTTC
CASSLDRGRGKTQYF
>16|TRBJ1-1|NA|NA|TRBV28
TGTGCCAGCAGTTTTTATGGTCTGACCGGGAACACTGAAGCTTTCTTT
CASSFYGLTGNTEAFF
>15|TRBJ2-1|NA|NA|TRBV5-1
TGCGCCAGCAGCTTGTCGTCGGTCACCTACAATGAGCAGTTCTTC
CASSLSSVTYNEQFF
>16|TRBJ2-3|TRBD2|NA|TRBV5-6
TGTGCCAGCAGCCAGTCGTCCGGGACTAGCGGCGATACGCAGTATTTT
CASSQSSGTSGDTQYF
>15|TRBJ2-3|NA|NA|TRBV6-5
TGTGCCAGCAGCCTAAGAGTTCTCGGCACAGATACGCAGTATTTT
CASSLRVLGTDTQYF
>15|TRBJ2-2|NA|NA|TRBV7-7
TGTGCCAGCAGCTTAGCTGTGGGGTTGAGCGGGGAGCTGTTTTTT
CASSLAVGLSGELFF
>12|TRBJ2-1|NA|NA|TRBV27
TGTGCCAGCAGGGTCGGGTTAAATGAGCAGTTCTTC
CASRVGLNEQFF
>12|TRBJ2-5|TRBD1|NA|TRBV29-1
TGCAGCGGGCTGACAGGGGACGAGACCCAGTACTTC
CSGLTGDETQYF
>14|TRBJ2-5|TRBD1|NA|TRBV4-1
TGCGCCAGCAGCAAAGGGACAGGTGGGGAGACCCAGTACTTC
CASSKGTGGETQYF
>14|TRBJ2-3|NA|NA|TRBV6-6
TGTGCCAGCAGCTCGGGACCAAGCACAGATACGCAGTATTTT
CASSSGPSTDTQYF
>13|TRBJ1-4|NA|NA|TRBV2
TGTGCCAGCAGTGTGAGCTTAAATGAAAAACTGTTTTTT
CASSVSLNEKLFF
>14|TRBJ2-7|NA|NA|TRBV6-6
TGTGCCAGCAGCTGGGGGGGCGCTGGGTACGAGCAGTACTTC
CASSWGGAGYEQYF
>17|TRBJ2-7|TRBD2|NA|TRBV7-9
TGTGCCAGCAGCACGACTAGCGGGAGCGCCGAGTTTTACGAGCAGTACTTC
CASSTTSGSAEFYEQYF
>15|TRBJ2-3|NA|NA|TRBV7-2
TGTGCCAGCAGCTTAGCGGGACTGAGAACAGATACGCAGTATTTT
CASSLAGLRTDTQYF